Below, one TCR beta chain is given with its context. The data stem from a study of blood T cell repertoires in COVID-19. The germline gives CDR1 SGHNT, CDR2 YENEEA. V lost 1 base, J lost 6 bases, and 12 bases lay in between. The CDR3 has 15 residues. Libraries were prepared by immunoSEQ multiplex PCR; TCRdb keeps only in-frame clonotypes and omits some of them. The sample yields around 140,000 clones, 60% to 80% seen once. The sequence derives from a woman in her forties or fifties who had recovered from COVID-19. Input material: PBMCs or T cells enriched from blood (not recorded which). This sequence joins TRBV11-3 and TRBJ2-2, with D perhaps matching TRBD2 (5 bases). The CDR3, as DNA: TGTGCCAGCAGCTTAGGGCGGACCGGGGCCGGGGAGCTGTTTTTT. This translates into CASSLGRTGAGELFF.